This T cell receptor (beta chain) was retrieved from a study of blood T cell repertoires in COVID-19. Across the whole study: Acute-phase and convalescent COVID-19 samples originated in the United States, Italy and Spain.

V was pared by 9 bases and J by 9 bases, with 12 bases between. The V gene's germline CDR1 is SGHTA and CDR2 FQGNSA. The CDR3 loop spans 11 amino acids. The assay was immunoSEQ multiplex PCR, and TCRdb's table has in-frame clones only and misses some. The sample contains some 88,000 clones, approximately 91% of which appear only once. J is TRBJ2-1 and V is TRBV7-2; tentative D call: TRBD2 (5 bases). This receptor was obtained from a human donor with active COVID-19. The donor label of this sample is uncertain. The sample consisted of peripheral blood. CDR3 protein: CASRGEGEQFF. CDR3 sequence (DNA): TGTGCCAGTCGTGGTGAGGGTGAGCAGTTCTTC.